The 17 T cell receptor beta chains presented below share a single source sample, sequenced in a study of blood T cell repertoires in COVID-19. Profiling relied on immunoSEQ multiplex PCR, and the TCRdb table lists in-frame clones only, not all of them. The sample yields around 360,000 clones, about 88% seen once. The sequencing input was PBMCs or T cells enriched from blood (not recorded which). All receptors come from a woman aged 25 to 45 who had recovered from COVID-19.

The chain carries TRBV19 and TRBJ1-5; D not certain. The germline V and J ends were trimmed by 7 bases and 4 bases, with 11 bases remaining between them. This CDR3 is built from 13 residues. The germline V gene encodes CDR1 LNHDA and CDR2 SQIVND (reference sequence). CDR3 nucleotide sequence: TGTGCCAGTACCAGAGACTCTAATCAGCCCCAGCATTTT. Residues: CASTRDSNQPQHF.

The genes are TRBV27 and TRBJ2-2; TRBD2 agrees at 13 bases. Germline CDR1 is MNHEY and CDR2 is SMNVEV (reference sequence). The CDR3 spans 16 residues. V lost 5 bases to trimming and J lost 8 bases; unmatched junction nucleotides: 8. CDR3 sequence: CASSPILAGGPGELFF. CDR3 bases: TGTGCCAGCAGTCCGATACTAGCGGGAGGGCCTGGGGAGCTGTTTTTT.

The rearrangement links TRBV28 to TRBJ2-7; the match to TRBD2 covers 7 bases. The CDR3 covers 18 residues. V lost 1 base to trimming and J lost 0 bases; unmatched junction nucleotides: 12. Germline CDR1 reads MDHEN; CDR2 reads SYDVKM. CDR3 amino acids: CASSLSIPLAAISYEQYF. In DNA form, the CDR3 reads TGTGCCAGCAGTTTATCCATACCCCTAGCGGCTATCTCCTACGAGCAGTACTTC.

V is TRBV2 and J is TRBJ1-3; 7 nucleotides align to TRBD1. The CDR3 consists of 16 residues. CDR1 and CDR2 from the germline V gene are SNHLY and FYNNEI. The J segment lost 3 bases and the V segment lost 8 bases, leaving 13 bases of the junction unmatched. The CDR3: CASLQSINRGGNTIYF. The CDR3 DNA sequence: TGTGCCAGCCTCCAGTCCATTAACAGGGGTGGAAACACCATATATTTT. Looking up the rest from reference TRBV2 and TRBJ1-3 gives the full variable domain: EPEVTQTPSHQVTQMGQEVILRCVPISNHLYFYWYRQILGQKVEFLVSFYNNEISEKSEIFDDQFSVERPDGSNFTLKIRSTKLEDSAMYFCASLQSINRGGNTIYFGEGSWLTVV.

This rearrangement joins TRBV6-1 to TRBJ1-1; no reliable D call. V shed 2 bases and J shed 0 bases, with 7 bases lying between them. This CDR3 spans 14 amino acids. Germline-derived CDR1 and CDR2 are MNHNS and SASEGT. The CDR3 protein is CASSERFMNTEAFF. The CDR3 region has the DNA TGTGCCAGCAGTGAACGTTTTATGAACACTGAAGCTTTCTTT.

The rearrangement links TRBV5-1 to TRBJ1-6; D uncertain. Between the trimmed V and J ends, which lost 3 bases and 7 bases, there was a span of 11 bases. Germline assignment: CDR1 SGHRS and CDR2 YFSETQ. The CDR3 is made up of 14 amino acids. CDR3 residues: CASSSGRWNSPLHF. The CDR3 nucleotides are TGCGCCAGCAGCTCTGGGAGGTGGAATTCACCCCTCCACTTT.

This chain links TRBV7-8 with TRBJ1-6; TRBD1 matches at 11 bases. Germline CDR1 and CDR2: SGHVS and FQNEAQ. The CDR3 loop spans 17 amino acids. V lost 1 base, J lost 10 bases, and 9 bases stayed unmatched. For the CDR3, the DNA is TGTGCCAGCAGCTTAGTATTGGCGGGACAGGGGGGATCACCCCTCCACTTT. As protein: CASSLVLAGQGGSPLHF.

The V call is TRBV6-2 or TRBV6-3, the J call TRBJ2-5; D ambiguous. CDR1 MNHEY and CDR2 SVGEGT come from the germline V gene. Trimming took off 4 bases at V and 5 bases at J, with 11 bases between the two ends. There are 13 residues in the CDR3. CDR3 amino acids: CASSSPTLETQYF. In DNA form, the CDR3 reads TGTGCCAGCAGTTCCCCTACCTTGGAGACCCAGTACTTC.

The V and J genes are TRBV28 and TRBJ1-5; possible D gene TRBD1, 5 bases. Trimming removed 4 bases from V and 5 bases from J, with 12 bases in between. The CDR3 runs to 14 residues. Germline lookup yields CDR1 MDHEN and CDR2 SYDVKM. The CDR3 DNA reads TGTGCCAGCAGTTACGGGGGGGTGGATCAGCCCCAGCATTTT. Translating it yields CASSYGGVDQPQHF.

The chain links TRBV3-1 (or the pseudogene TRBV3-2) to TRBJ1-4; no clear D gene. CDR3 length: 14 amino acids. The V gene's germline CDR1 is LGHDT and CDR2 YNNKEL (reference sequence). The V and J ends lost 1 base and 8 bases respectively, with 11 bases between them. CDR3 residues: CASSQGAGTEKLFF. CDR3 nucleotide sequence: TGTGCCAGCAGCCAAGGGGCCGGAACCGAAAAACTGTTTTTT.

The chain has TRBV6-2 or TRBV6-3 and TRBJ2-2, with D possibly being TRBD2 (5 bases). The CDR3 loop spans 14 amino acids. The V end lost 5 bases, the J end lost 1 base, and 8 bases lay between the germline ends. CDR1 is MNHEY and CDR2 is SVGEGT in the germline V gene. This CDR3 is CASSRGLNTGELFF. The CDR3 coding sequence is TGTGCCAGCAGTCGAGGGTTGAACACCGGGGAGCTGTTTTTT.

This clone was counted a single time. The chain recombines TRBV19 with TRBJ1-2; 7 bases map to TRBD1. Germline lookup yields CDR1 LNHDA and CDR2 SQIVND (reference sequence). V lost 6 bases and J lost 2; bases outside the gene matches: 3. The CDR3 has 13 amino acids. CDR3 in DNA: TGTGCCAGTAGCTCGGGACAGAACTATGGCTACACCTTC. Translation gives CASSSGQNYGYTF.

On this clone itself: At one boundary the junction diverges from the germline segment, which might be a read error. The chain combines TRBV30 with TRBJ1-6; a possible D gene is TRBD1 (6 bases). CDR3 size: 11 residues. Germline-derived CDR1 and CDR2 are GTSNPN and SVGIG (reference sequence). CDR3 residues: CAWRTGDIRRF. The CDR3 DNA reads as TGTGCCTGGAGGACCGGGGACATCAGAAGGTTT.

The rearrangement uses TRBV6-7 and TRBJ1-2, with TRBD1 matching over 8 bases. TRBV6-7 counts as an open reading frame of uncertain function. J lost 8 bases, V lost 6 bases, and 8 bases had no gene match. The CDR3 contains 13 residues. The CDR3 nucleotides are TGTGCCAGCAGACCCGGGACAGGTGGCGGCTACACCTTC. Protein sequence: CASRPGTGGGYTF.

The CDR3 loop is CASSLAMWAGPTYEQYF. In DNA, the CDR3 is TGTGCCAGCAGCCTGGCGATGTGGGCGGGGCCTACCTACGAGCAGTACTTC. This chain links TRBV7-2 with TRBJ2-7; weak D call: TRBD2 (6 bases). Germline V gene data show CDR1 as SGHTA and CDR2 as FQGNSA. CDR3 length: 17 amino acids. Trimming pared 5 bases from V and 2 bases from J, leaving 22 bases between.

V is TRBV5-1 and J is TRBJ1-6, with TRBD1 as a possible D gene (5 bases). V lost 1 base, J lost 8 bases, and 7 bases lay in between. Germline V lookup: CDR1 SGHRS, CDR2 YFSETQ. The CDR3 contains 13 residues. The CDR3 protein is CASSLKQDSPLHF. In DNA form, the CDR3 reads TGCGCCAGCAGCTTGAAACAGGATTCACCCCTCCACTTT.

In DNA, the CDR3 is TGTGCCAGCAGTATCGGGACTAGCGGGAACACCGGGGAGCTGTTTTTT. Translation gives CASSIGTSGNTGELFF. The rearrangement joins TRBV27 to TRBJ2-2; 11 bases map to TRBD2. The CDR3 sequence is 16 residues long. J lost 1 base, V lost 5 bases, and 3 bases had no gene match. From germline, CDR1 is MNHEY and CDR2 SMNVEV (reference sequence).